A single sample is the source of the 18 T cell receptor beta chains below, sequenced in a study of blood T cell repertoires in COVID-19. Repertoires were generated with immunoSEQ multiplex PCR, while TCRdb's copy carries only in-frame clones and drops some. Among about 220,000 clones listed, over 65% were seen once. Sequences were obtained from PBMCs or T cells enriched from blood (not recorded which). The receptors stem from a woman in her sixties who had recovered from COVID-19.

This CDR3 is CASSPLTGLNEKLFF. CDR3 nucleotides: TGTGCCAGCAGCCCCTTGACAGGTCTTAATGAAAAACTGTTTTTT. The chain links TRBV7-9 to TRBJ1-4, with D perhaps matching TRBD1 (6 bases). V was pared by 5 bases and J by 4 bases, with 14 bases between. CDR1 and CDR2 (germline): SEHNR, FQNEAQ (reference sequence). The CDR3 runs to 15 residues.

The V and J genes are TRBV11-3 and TRBJ1-4; the D is unclear. V was trimmed by 4 bases and J by 8 bases, leaving 14 bases between them. CDR3 length: 14 amino acids. Germline loops: CDR1 SGHNT, CDR2 YENEEA. The CDR3 DNA reads TGTGCCAGCAGCTCCGTCGACAACCCCGAAAAACTGTTTTTT. Translation gives CASSSVDNPEKLFF.

This clone was recorded once. This sequence joins TRBV5-1 and TRBJ2-7; D gene ambiguous. The CDR3 loop spans 14 amino acids. With 5 bases removed from V and 1 base from J, the gap between germline ends came to 13 bases. CDR1 is SGHRS and CDR2 is YFSETQ in the germline V gene. The CDR3 sequence is CASSIWYESYEQYF. For the CDR3, the DNA is TGCGCCAGCAGTATTTGGTACGAGTCCTACGAGCAGTACTTC.

This chain's CDR3 is CASSLSGRRSEQFF. Written as DNA, the CDR3 is TGTGCCAGCAGCCTTAGCGGGAGGAGGTCTGAGCAGTTCTTC. The J gene is TRBJ2-1, the V gene TRBV5-4, with 10 bases that match TRBD2. After removal of 4 bases from V and 9 bases from J, the junction contained 7 bases not matched to a gene. The CDR3 extends over 14 amino acids. Per the germline V gene, CDR1 is SGHNT and CDR2 is YYREEE (reference sequence).

The chain combines TRBV10-3 with TRBJ1-4; 8 nucleotides match TRBD1. This CDR3 has 16 residues. Germline-derived CDR1 and CDR2 are ENHRY and SYGVKD. Trimming cost V 2 bases and J 4 bases; bases outside gene matches: 6. This CDR3 is CAISEDQGAYNEKLFF. In DNA form, the CDR3 reads TGTGCCATCAGTGAGGACCAGGGGGCGTATAATGAAAAACTGTTTTTT.

This chain joins TRBV5-5 and TRBJ1-2; no clear D gene. V was pared by 4 bases and J by 14 bases, with 30 bases between. The germline gives CDR1 SGHKS, CDR2 YYEKEE (reference sequence). This CDR3 is 16 amino acids long. The CDR3 protein is CASSLISDSIGPGPTF. In DNA, the CDR3 is TGTGCCAGCAGCCTTATCTCGGACTCAATCGGGCCCGGCCCGACCTTC. Filled out from reference TRBV5-5 and TRBJ1-2, the complete variable domain reads DAGVTQSPTHLIKTRGQQVTLRCSPISGHKSVSWYQQVLGQGPQFIFQYYEKEERGRGNFPDRFSARQFPNYSSELNVNALLLGDSALYLCASSLISDSIGPGPTFGSGTRLTVV.

This chain joins TRBV11-2 and TRBJ1-3; D may be TRBD1 (6 bases). Germline V gene lookup returns CDR1 SGHAT and CDR2 FQNNGV. Trimming pared 5 bases from V and 0 bases from J, leaving 11 bases between. The CDR3 runs 15 residues. The CDR3 spells CASSAQQGSGNTIYF. For the CDR3, the DNA is TGTGCCAGCAGCGCCCAACAGGGCTCTGGAAACACCATATATTTT. Full variable domain (outside the CDR3, taken from reference TRBV11-2 and TRBJ1-3): EAGVAQSPRYKIIEKRQSVAFWCNPISGHATLYWYQQILGQGPKLLIQFQNNGVVDDSQLPKDRFSAERLKGVDSTLKIQPAKLEDSAVYLCASSAQQGSGNTIYFGEGSWLTVV.

The chain employs TRBV19 and TRBJ2-4, with a weak D call TRBD1 (5 bases). The CDR3 is 13 residues long. In germline, CDR1 is LNHDA, CDR2 SQIVND (reference sequence). V shed 8 bases and J shed 6 bases, with 14 bases lying between them. CDR3 nucleotide sequence: TGTGCCAGTTTAGGGGAAGCAGGAAACATTCAGTACTTC. Protein sequence: CASLGEAGNIQYF.

The V call is TRBV29-1, the J call TRBJ2-7; TRBD1 matches at 8 bases. The V segment lost 6 bases and the J segment 2 bases; nucleotides outside the gene matches: 12. Germline lookup yields CDR1 SQVTM and CDR2 ANQGSEA. The CDR3 consists of 15 residues. The CDR3 sequence: CSVATAGTGPYEQYF. The CDR3 nucleotides read TGCAGCGTGGCGACGGCTGGGACAGGCCCCTACGAGCAGTACTTC.

In its sample, this clone was seen a few times. The chain combines TRBV11-2 with TRBJ1-2, with a possible D match to TRBD1 (6 bases). Germline assignment: CDR1 SGHAT and CDR2 FQNNGV. Trimming cost V 4 bases and J 3 bases, with 12 bases left between them. The CDR3 runs 14 residues. CDR3 sequence (DNA): TGTGCCAGCAGCTCTTCCTCAGGGGACTATGGCTACACCTTC. Its translation: CASSSSSGDYGYTF.

CDR3 sequence reads: CASGLQGQETQYF. CDR3 coding DNA: TGTGCCAGCGGGTTACAGGGACAAGAGACCCAGTACTTC. The genes are TRBV12-3 or TRBV12-4 and TRBJ2-5; a weak D match, TRBD1 (6 bases). Trimming removed 8 bases at V and 2 bases at J, with 12 bases between. This CDR3 region has 13 residues.

This chain links TRBV7-2 with TRBJ2-7, with a possible D match to TRBD1 (5 bases). The CDR3 is 15 residues long. V was cut by 1 base and J by 6 bases, with 16 bases left in between. Germline CDR1 reads SGHTA; CDR2 reads FQGNSA. The DNA for the CDR3 is TGTGCCAGCAGCTTAGATCAAGGGGCTGCCGCCGAGCAGTACTTC. It is translated as CASSLDQGAAAEQYF.

The rearrangement uses TRBV28 and TRBJ1-2; D is ambiguous. The CDR3 loop spans 12 amino acids. V dropped 4 bases and J dropped 1 base, with 4 bases sitting between them. Germline V gene lookup returns CDR1 MDHEN and CDR2 SYDVKM. CDR3 in amino acids: CASSSHNYGYTF. CDR3 in DNA: TGTGCCAGCAGTTCCCATAACTATGGCTACACCTTC.

As regards this clone: Other DNA sequences within the sample encode an identical CDR3. CDR3 in DNA: TGTGCCAGTAGTATCGGGGGGAATGGCTACACCTTC. Protein: CASSIGGNGYTF. The V call is TRBV19, the J call TRBJ1-2, with D perhaps TRBD1 (5 bases). Per the germline V gene, CDR1 is LNHDA and CDR2 is SQIVND (reference sequence). V lost 3 bases to trimming and J lost 6 bases, with 8 bases between them. The CDR3 has 12 residues.

The V gene is TRBV11-2, the J gene TRBJ2-3; D remains ambiguous. The V gene's germline CDR1 is SGHAT and CDR2 FQNNGV. Trimming took off 0 bases at V and 0 bases at J, with 7 bases between the two ends. The CDR3 is made up of 15 amino acids. The CDR3 nucleotides read TGTGCCAGCAGCTTAGATAGCACCAGCACAGATACGCAGTATTTT. Encoded protein: CASSLDSTSTDTQYF.

The chain couples TRBV5-1 to TRBJ2-2; 11 bases fit TRBD2. This CDR3 comprises 15 residues. V was clipped by 2 bases and J by 5 bases; unmatched bases: 2. Germline V CDR1 and CDR2: SGHRS, YFSETQ. The CDR3 protein is CASSFASGRTGELFF. The CDR3 DNA reads TGCGCCAGCAGCTTTGCTAGCGGGAGGACCGGGGAGCTGTTTTTT.

The V call is TRBV6-2 or TRBV6-3, the J call TRBJ1-4; 8 bases fit TRBD1. Germline CDR1 is MNHEY and CDR2 is SVGEGT. The CDR3 loop spans 15 amino acids. V was clipped by 5 bases and J by 7 bases; unmatched bases: 9. As DNA, the CDR3 is TGTGCCAGCAGTCCCCAGGGGGCCTCGGCTGAAAAACTGTTTTTT. Its translation: CASSPQGASAEKLFF.

The rearrangement uses TRBV5-1 and TRBJ2-7; 9 positions match TRBD2. J lost 3 bases, V lost 0 bases, and 4 bases had no gene match. This CDR3 has 15 residues. Looked up from germline, CDR1 is SGHRS and CDR2 is YFSETQ. As DNA, the CDR3 is TGCGCCAGCAGCTTGGTCCTAGCGGGGCTCTACGAGCAGTACTTC. Translation: CASSLVLAGLYEQYF. Complete variable domain (other parts from reference TRBV5-1 and TRBJ2-7): KAGVTQTPRYLIKTRGQQVTLSCSPISGHRSVSWYQQTPGQGLQFLFEYFSETQRNKGNFPGRFSGRQFSNSRSEMNVSTLELGDSALYLCASSLVLAGLYEQYFGPGTRLTVT.